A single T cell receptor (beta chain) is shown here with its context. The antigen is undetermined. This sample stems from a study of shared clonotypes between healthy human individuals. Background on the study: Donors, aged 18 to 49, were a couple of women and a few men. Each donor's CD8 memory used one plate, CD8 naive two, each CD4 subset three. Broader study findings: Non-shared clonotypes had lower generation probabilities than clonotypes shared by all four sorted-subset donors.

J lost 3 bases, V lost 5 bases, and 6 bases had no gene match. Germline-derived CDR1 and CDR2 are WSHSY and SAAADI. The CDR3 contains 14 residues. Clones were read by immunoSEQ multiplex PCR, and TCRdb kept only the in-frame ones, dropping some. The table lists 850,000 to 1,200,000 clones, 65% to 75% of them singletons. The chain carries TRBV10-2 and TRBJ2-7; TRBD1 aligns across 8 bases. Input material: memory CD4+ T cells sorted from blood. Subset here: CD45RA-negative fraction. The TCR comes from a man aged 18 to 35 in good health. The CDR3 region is CASSPGQVLYEQYF. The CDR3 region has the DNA TGCGCCAGCAGTCCGGGACAGGTTCTCTACGAGCAGTACTTC.